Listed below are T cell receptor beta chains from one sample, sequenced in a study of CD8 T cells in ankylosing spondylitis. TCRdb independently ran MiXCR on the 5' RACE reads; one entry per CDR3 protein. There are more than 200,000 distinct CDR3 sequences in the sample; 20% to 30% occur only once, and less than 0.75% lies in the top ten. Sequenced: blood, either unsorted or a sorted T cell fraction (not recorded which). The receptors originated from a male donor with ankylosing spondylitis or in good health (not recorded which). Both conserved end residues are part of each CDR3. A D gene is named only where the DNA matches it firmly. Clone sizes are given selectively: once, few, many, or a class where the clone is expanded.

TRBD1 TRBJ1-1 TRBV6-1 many TGTGCCAGCACCATATCCTTTACAGGGGACACTGAAGCTTTCTTT CASTISFTGDTEAFF
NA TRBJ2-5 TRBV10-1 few TGCGCCAGCAGTGACCCGTATGCGGAGACCCAGTACTTC CASSDPYAETQYF
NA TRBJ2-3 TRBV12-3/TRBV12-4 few TGTGCCAGCAGTACCCACCCCTGGAACACAGATACGCAGTATTTT CASSTHPWNTDTQYF
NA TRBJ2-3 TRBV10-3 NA TGTGCCATCAGTGATAGGGTCAGCCCTAGCACAGATACGCAGTATTTT CAISDRVSPSTDTQYF
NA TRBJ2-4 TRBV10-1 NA TGCGCCAGCAGTGAGTCGGGGTTAGCCAAAAACATTCAGTACTTC CASSESGLAKNIQYF
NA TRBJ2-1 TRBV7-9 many TGTGCCAGCCGAACGGGGCCCCATGGCTCCTACAATGAGCAGTTCTTC CASRTGPHGSYNEQFF
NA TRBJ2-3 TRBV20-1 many TGCAGCGGTAGGGGGGGGAACACAGATACGCAGTATTTT CSGRGGNTDTQYF
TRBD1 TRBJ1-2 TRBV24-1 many TGTGCCACCAGTGATCCCGGGACAGGGAATGGCTACACCTTC CATSDPGTGNGYTF
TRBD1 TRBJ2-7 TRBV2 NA TGTGCCAGCAGCATCAGGGGGTACGAGCAGTACTTC CASSIRGYEQYF
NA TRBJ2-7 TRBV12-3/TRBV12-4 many TGTGCCAGCAGTTTGTACAGGTTAAGCTCCTACGAGCAGTACTTC CASSLYRLSSYEQYF
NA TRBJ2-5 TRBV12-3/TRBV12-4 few TGTGCCAGCAGGTTAGGGCAGCAAGAGACCCAGTACTTC CASRLGQQETQYF
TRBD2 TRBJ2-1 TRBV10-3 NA TGTGCCATCAGTGAGTCGGGCGGGGGGGTGGATGAGCAGATCTTC CAISESGGGVDEQIF
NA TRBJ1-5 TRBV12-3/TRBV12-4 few TGTGCCAGCAGTTTCCGGCAGGGGCGGAATCAGCCCCAGCATTTT CASSFRQGRNQPQHF
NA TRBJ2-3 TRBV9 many TGTGCCAGCAGCGCCCTAGGGGGGGATACGCAGTATTTT CASSALGGDTQYF
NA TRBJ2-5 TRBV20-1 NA TGCAGTGCTAACAGCCAAGAGACCCAGTACTTC CSANSQETQYF
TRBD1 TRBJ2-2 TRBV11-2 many TGTGCCAGCAGCTTAGAAGGACAGGGGAACACCGGGGAGCTGTTTTTT CASSLEGQGNTGELFF
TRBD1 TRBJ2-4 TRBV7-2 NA TGTGCCAGCAGCTTAGGGGACAGGGCTAACATTCAGTACTTC CASSLGDRANIQYF
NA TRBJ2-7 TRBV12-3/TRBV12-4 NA TGTGCCAGCAGACCGGGACGGCTCTACGAGCAGTACTTC CASRPGRLYEQYF
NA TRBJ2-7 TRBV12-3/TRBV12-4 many TGTGCCAGCCAAGGCGGGTTAACCTACGAGCAGTACTTC CASQGGLTYEQYF
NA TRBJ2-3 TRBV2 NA TGTGCCAGCAGTGTCAGGGGTGGCACAGATACGCAGTATTTT CASSVRGGTDTQYF
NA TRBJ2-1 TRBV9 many TGTGCCAGCAGCGTAAGTATCCATTACAATGAGCAGTTCTTC CASSVSIHYNEQFF
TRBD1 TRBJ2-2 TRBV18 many TGTGCCAGCTCACCGCCGGGACAGGGGTTGCGGGAGCTGTTTTTT CASSPPGQGLRELFF
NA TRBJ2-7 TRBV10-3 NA TGTGCCATCAGTGAGTCGTACGGACCCTACGAGCAGTACTTC CAISESYGPYEQYF
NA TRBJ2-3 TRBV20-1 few TGCAGTGCAAGGGCCACAGATACGCAGTATTTT CSARATDTQYF
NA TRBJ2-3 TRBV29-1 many TGCAGCGTTGGGGCAGTGACTTTGGATACGCAGTATTTT CSVGAVTLDTQYF
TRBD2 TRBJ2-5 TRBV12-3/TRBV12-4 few TGTGCCAGCAGTTTGGGACTAGCGGGGGGGAACCAAGAGACCCAGTACTTC CASSLGLAGGNQETQYF
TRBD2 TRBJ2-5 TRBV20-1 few TGCAGTGCTCCATCAGCGGGGGGGAACCAAGAGACCCAGTACTTC CSAPSAGGNQETQYF
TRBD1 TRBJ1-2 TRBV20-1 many TGCAGTGCTGAAACAGGGGGATATGGCTACACCTTC CSAETGGYGYTF
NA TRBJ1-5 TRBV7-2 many TGTGCCAGCAGCTTAGTCAGCAATCAGCCCCAGCATTTT CASSLVSNQPQHF
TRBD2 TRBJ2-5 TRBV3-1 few TGTGCCAGCAGCCAAGTCGGGGGGGCCCAGGAGACCCAGTACTTC CASSQVGGAQETQYF
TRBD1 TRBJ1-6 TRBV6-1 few TGTGCCAGCAACAGAGACAGGGTGGATTCACCCCTCCACTTT CASNRDRVDSPLHF
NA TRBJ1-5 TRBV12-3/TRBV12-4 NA TGTGCCAGCAGTTTAGGTCTTGGGTACAATCAGCCCCAGCATTTT CASSLGLGYNQPQHF
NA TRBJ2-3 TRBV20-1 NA TGCAGTCGATCTGGGGGGCCAACAGATACGCAGTATTTT CSRSGGPTDTQYF
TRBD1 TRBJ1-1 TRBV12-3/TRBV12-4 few TGTGCCAGCAGGATTACAGGGGCTGGGACTGAAGCTTTCTTT CASRITGAGTEAFF
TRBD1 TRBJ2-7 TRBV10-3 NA TGTGCCATCACTCCGGACAGGTTGGTGGCCGAGCAGTACTTC CAITPDRLVAEQYF
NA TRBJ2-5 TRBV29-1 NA TGCAGCGTAGAGCGCCACGGAGGGGGCGAAGAGACCCAGTACTTC CSVERHGGGEETQYF
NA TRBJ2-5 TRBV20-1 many TGCAGTGCTAAAGGGGGGAAGGAGACCCAGTACTTC CSAKGGKETQYF